Listed below are T cell receptor beta chains from one sample, sequenced in a study of blood T cell repertoires in COVID-19. Here immunoSEQ multiplex PCR was the method, and the copy in TCRdb shows in-frame clones only, minus some. The sample records more than 70,000 clones, about 88% being singletons. The sequenced sample consisted of peripheral blood. Source of these receptors: an older man with active or convalescent COVID-19. CDR3s include the opening cysteine and the closing phenylalanine or tryptophan. A D gene is named only where the DNA matches it firmly. Some rows mark clone size as missing; the rest say once, few, many or name a class of expanded clone.

>TRBD2|NA|TRBJ2-2|TRBV9
CASSVSGGDTGELFF
TGTGCCAGCAGCGTATCGGGAGGGGACACCGGGGAGCTGTTTTTT
>TRBD1|NA|TRBJ2-7|TRBV3-1/TRBV3-2
CASSENPGGSYEQYF
TGTGCCAGCAGCGAAAACCCAGGGGGCTCCTACGAGCAGTACTTC
>TRBD2|NA|TRBJ2-2|TRBV7-9
CASSGGLAGETGELFF
TGTGCCAGCAGCGGGGGACTAGCGGGTGAAACCGGGGAGCTGTTTTTT
>NA|NA|TRBJ1-1|TRBV7-9
CASSLDRARTEAFF
TGTGCCAGCAGCTTAGACAGGGCCCGCACTGAAGCTTTCTTT
>TRBD1|NA|TRBJ1-1|TRBV5-1
CASSQDRANTEAFF
TGCGCCAGCAGCCAAGACAGGGCCAACACTGAAGCTTTCTTT
>TRBD2|once|TRBJ2-3|TRBV6-5
CASSLAGGSTDTQYF
TGTGCCAGCAGTTTAGCGGGAGGGAGCACAGATACGCAGTATTTT
>NA|NA|TRBJ1-1|TRBV9
CASSAYSGGTEAFF
TGTGCCAGCAGCGCCTACTCCGGGGGCACTGAAGCTTTCTTT
>TRBD1|NA|TRBJ1-1|TRBV6-2/TRBV6-3
CASSYRTDRGRLNTEAFF
TGTGCCAGCAGTTACCGCACGGACAGGGGGCGGCTGAACACTGAAGCTTTCTTT
>NA|once|TRBJ1-4|TRBV29-1
CSARGLREKLFF
TGCAGCGCCCGGGGTCTAAGGGAAAAACTGTTTTTT
>NA|NA|TRBJ2-2|TRBV19
CASSIGKRVGTGELFF
TGTGCCAGTAGTATAGGGAAGAGGGTGGGCACCGGGGAGCTGTTTTTT
>NA|once|TRBJ2-7|TRBV27
CASSFYRGARPGEQYF
TGTGCCAGCAGTTTCTACCGGGGGGCCCGGCCGGGCGAGCAGTACTTC
>NA|NA|TRBJ2-7|TRBV11-2
CASSLGAFGSYEQYF
TGTGCCAGCAGCTTAGGGGCTTTTGGGTCCTACGAGCAGTACTTC
>NA|NA|TRBJ1-1|TRBV19
CASRNWNTEAFF
TGTGCCAGTAGGAACTGGAACACTGAAGCTTTCTTT
>NA|NA|TRBJ2-3|TRBV29-1
CSVDRRGTDTQYF
TGCAGCGTTGACAGGCGCGGGACAGATACGCAGTATTTT
>TRBD2|NA|TRBJ2-1|TRBV7-9
CASSLEGGVNEQFF
TGTGCCAGCAGCCTCGAGGGAGGGGTCAATGAGCAGTTCTTC
>NA|NA|TRBJ1-5|TRBV1
CTSSQDRRGQPQHF
TGCACCAGCAGCCAAGATCGTAGGGGACAGCCCCAGCATTTT
>TRBD2|once|TRBJ2-3|TRBV5-1
CASSAGLAVRVGDTQYF
TGCGCCAGCAGCGCCGGACTAGCGGTCCGGGTGGGAGATACGCAGTATTTT
>TRBD1|few|TRBJ1-2|TRBV9
CASSVEGGPANYGYTF
TGTGCCAGCAGCGTAGAAGGGGGCCCAGCTAACTATGGCTACACCTTC
>TRBD2|NA|TRBJ2-7|TRBV19
CASSDTSGAYEQYF
TGTGCCAGTAGCGATACTAGCGGGGCCTACGAGCAGTACTTC
>NA|NA|TRBJ1-5|TRBV23-1
CASSRGRVVAQPQHF
TGCGCCAGCAGTCGGGGCAGGGTCGTAGCCCAGCCCCAGCATTTT
>NA|NA|TRBJ1-2|TRBV7-3
CASSPDRNYGYTF
TGTGCCAGCAGCCCTGACAGAAACTATGGCTACACCTTC
>NA|NA|TRBJ1-4|TRBV28
CASSLFGGLNEKLFF
TGTGCCAGCAGTTTATTCGGCGGACTTAATGAAAAACTGTTTTTT
>NA|NA|TRBJ1-6|TRBV1
CTSSQVSGRESYNSPLHF
TGCACCAGCAGCCAAGTGTCAGGGCGAGAATCCTATAATTCACCCCTCCACTTT
>NA|NA|TRBJ1-5|TRBV9
CASSVAGGDQPQHF
TGTGCCAGCAGCGTAGCGGGGGGGGATCAGCCCCAGCATTTT
>NA|NA|TRBJ2-5|TRBV6-1
CASSESTAEETQYF
TGTGCCAGCAGTGAAAGCACAGCAGAAGAGACCCAGTACTTC
>NA|NA|TRBJ1-1|TRBV5-6
CASSFGSNTEAFF
TGTGCCAGCAGCTTCGGTTCCAACACTGAAGCTTTCTTT
>TRBD2|few|TRBJ2-2|TRBV5-1
CASSHTGRVTGELFF
TGCGCCAGCAGCCACACTGGGAGGGTAACCGGGGAGCTGTTTTTT
>NA|NA|TRBJ2-1|TRBV11-2
CASSLSARGNEQFF
TGTGCCAGCAGCTTAAGTGCTCGCGGCAATGAGCAGTTCTTC
>NA|NA|TRBJ1-2|TRBV7-9
CASSLLPQGGYTF
TGTGCCAGCAGCTTACTTCCTCAGGGAGGCTACACCTTC
>NA|few|TRBJ1-5|TRBV19
CASSMNQGWQPQHF
TGTGCCAGTAGTATGAATCAGGGGTGGCAGCCCCAGCATTTT
>NA|NA|TRBJ2-5|TRBV28
CASSLPDSQETQYF
TGTGCCAGCAGCTTACCTGACTCCCAAGAGACCCAGTACTTC
>NA|NA|TRBJ1-5|TRBV19
CASRPAGGTLNQPQHF
TGTGCCAGTAGGCCCGCCGGTGGGACACTTAATCAGCCCCAGCATTTT
>NA|NA|TRBJ1-1|TRBV14
CASSQGPGNTEAFF
TGTGCCAGCAGCCAAGGCCCAGGGAACACTGAAGCTTTCTTT
>NA|NA|TRBJ2-1|TRBV7-2
CASSGGNGPYEQFF
TGTGCCAGCAGCGGGGGGAACGGGCCTTATGAGCAGTTCTTC
>NA|NA|TRBJ1-2|TRBV6-5
CAVISPHRVYTF
TGTGCCGTCATTTCCCCCCACAGGGTTTACACCTTC
>TRBD2|NA|TRBJ2-2|TRBV10-3
CAITDGRGSRSGELFF
TGTGCCATCACTGACGGGAGGGGCTCGAGGTCCGGGGAGCTGTTTTTT
>NA|NA|TRBJ1-5|TRBV4-2
CASSEVGGAGQPQHF
TGTGCCAGCAGCGAGGTGGGGGGGGCGGGTCAGCCCCAGCATTTT
>NA|NA|TRBJ2-3|TRBV21-1
CASSGLAGRTDTQYF
TGTGCCAGCAGTGGACTAGCGGGACGCACAGATACGCAGTATTTT
>TRBD2|NA|TRBJ2-1|TRBV28
CASSSGTSGRSYNEQFF
TGTGCCAGCAGTTCAGGGACTAGCGGGAGGTCCTACAATGAGCAGTTCTTC
>NA|NA|TRBJ2-7|TRBV18
CASSPGVASYEQYF
TGTGCCAGCTCACCCGGGGTAGCCTCCTACGAGCAGTACTTC
>NA|NA|TRBJ2-4|TRBV12-3/TRBV12-4
CAISPGAKNIQYF
TGTGCCATCTCCCCGGGGGCCAAAAACATTCAGTACTTC
>NA|NA|TRBJ1-1|TRBV10-3
CAISDVTEANTEAFF
TGTGCCATCAGTGATGTGACAGAAGCGAACACTGAAGCTTTCTTT
>TRBD1|NA|TRBJ1-5|TRBV6-5
CASYTGGLGNQPQHF
TGTGCCAGCTACACAGGGGGCCTGGGCAATCAGCCCCAGCATTTT
>TRBD1|NA|TRBJ2-7|TRBV19
CASSPPPTGTGVWEQYF
TGTGCCAGTAGTCCCCCCCCGACCGGGACAGGGGTTTGGGAGCAGTACTTC
>TRBD2|NA|TRBJ2-3|TRBV5-1
CASSKVTSGSSDTQYF
TGCGCCAGCAGCAAAGTGACTAGCGGGAGTTCAGATACGCAGTATTTT
>NA|few|TRBJ2-1|TRBV24-1
CATSDSGADSYNEQFF
TGTGCCACCAGTGATTCAGGGGCGGACTCCTACAATGAGCAGTTCTTC
>TRBD2|once|TRBJ2-5|TRBV9
CASSVAVAGVETQYF
TGTGCCAGCAGCGTAGCGGTAGCGGGAGTAGAGACCCAGTACTTC
>NA|once|TRBJ2-7|TRBV3-1/TRBV3-2
CASSQRAGADEQYF
TGTGCCAGCAGCCAACGGGCAGGGGCCGACGAGCAGTACTTC
>NA|NA|TRBJ2-5|TRBV25-1
CASSELDSQETQYF
TGTGCCAGCAGTGAACTGGACAGCCAAGAGACCCAGTACTTC
>TRBD1|NA|TRBJ1-5|TRBV19
CASSAGTGTGSLSNQPQHF
TGTGCCAGTAGTGCGGGGACCGGGACAGGTTCATTGAGCAATCAGCCCCAGCATTTT
>NA|NA|TRBJ1-4|TRBV6-1
CASSEGRLPEKLFF
TGTGCCAGCAGTGAGGGGCGACTCCCTGAAAAACTGTTTTTT
>NA|NA|TRBJ2-1|TRBV5-1
CASSPRTMVNEQFF
TGCGCCAGCAGCCCCAGGACTATGGTGAATGAGCAGTTCTTC
>NA|once|TRBJ2-6|TRBV28
CASSLGGSPGANVLTF
TGTGCCAGCAGTTTAGGAGGGTCCCCTGGGGCCAACGTCCTGACTTTC
>TRBD2|NA|TRBJ2-2|TRBV10-3
CAIRGTSGRGTGELFF
TGTGCCATCAGGGGGACTAGCGGGAGAGGCACCGGGGAGCTGTTTTTT
>NA|NA|TRBJ2-7|TRBV3-1/TRBV3-2
CASSKPLSEGRVYEQYF
TGTGCCAGCAGCAAACCCCTTAGCGAAGGGAGAGTATACGAGCAGTACTTC
>NA|NA|TRBJ1-3|TRBV6-5
CASRSTGRNTIYF
TGTGCCAGCAGGTCTACGGGGAGAAACACCATATATTTT
>NA|NA|TRBJ2-7|TRBV15
CATSRGRSGQISYEQYF
TGTGCCACCAGCAGGGGGAGGTCGGGCCAAATCTCCTACGAGCAGTACTTC
>NA|NA|TRBJ2-6|TRBV3-1/TRBV3-2
CASSLGRPGANVLTF
TGTGCCAGCAGCCTCGGGAGACCTGGGGCCAACGTCCTGACTTTC
>TRBD1|NA|TRBJ2-7|TRBV19
CASASQAGGISEQYF
TGTGCCTCCGCCAGCCAGGCAGGGGGCATCTCGGAGCAGTACTTC
>TRBD1|NA|TRBJ1-2|TRBV15
CATSRRQGGNYGYTF
TGTGCCACCAGCAGGAGACAGGGGGGTAACTATGGCTACACCTTC